The 8 T cell receptor beta chains given below trace back to one sample, sequenced in a study of T cells after yellow fever vaccination. TCRdb processed the 5' RACE reads anew with MiXCR; each CDR3 protein has one entry. The table lists 250,000 to 400,000 distinct CDR3 sequences, 3.5% to 5% of them singletons, with 15% to 20% in the top ten. Specimen: PBMCs, collected 15 days after the yellow fever booster vaccination. The source of these receptors is a man younger than 35 who received the YFV17D yellow fever vaccine.

This sequence joins TRBV12-3 or TRBV12-4 and TRBJ2-3; TRBD2 matches 7 bases. The CDR3 runs to 15 residues. V was pared by 6 bases and J by 1 base, with 7 bases of the junction left unmatched. The CDR3 coding sequence is TGTGCCAGCAGCCGTAATCGGGGGGGCACAGATACGCAGTATTTT. Translating it yields CASSRNRGGTDTQYF.

Many counts were recorded for this clonotype. V is TRBV7-8 and J is TRBJ1-2, with D hard to call. CDR1 and CDR2 (germline): SGHVS, FQNEAQ. This CDR3 region has 14 residues. The germline V and J ends were trimmed by 0 bases and 7 bases, with 12 bases remaining between them. The CDR3 coding sequence is TGTGCCAGCAGCTTAGCGGAGGAGGGCAGTGGCTACACCTTC. This sequence encodes CASSLAEEGSGYTF.

This clonotype has at least ten counts. The chain couples TRBV7-9 to TRBJ1-1; no reliable D call. Trimming cost V 1 base and J 3 bases, with 3 bases left between them. Germline assignment: CDR1 SEHNR and CDR2 FQNEAQ (reference sequence). This CDR3 is built from 12 residues. The DNA for the CDR3 is TGTGCCAGCAGCTTAGGGTACACTGAAGCTTTCTTT. Residues: CASSLGYTEAFF.

This clonotype came up many times. The chain combines TRBV12-3 or TRBV12-4 with TRBJ1-2; TRBD1 might be the D (6 bases). Trimming removed 5 bases at V and 4 bases at J, with 11 bases between. This CDR3 region has 13 residues. The CDR3 bases are TGTGCCAGCAGTCCGACAGGCGCCTATGGCTACACCTTC. Its protein product is CASSPTGAYGYTF.

This clonotype was seen a handful of times. This sequence joins TRBV5-1 and TRBJ2-7; weak D call: TRBD1 (5 bases). This CDR3 contains 14 residues. Looked up from germline, CDR1 is SGHRS and CDR2 is YFSETQ. The ends were cut back, 0 bases at V and 9 bases at J, with 16 bases in the middle. CDR3 coding DNA: TGCGCCAGCAGCTTGGTGGGGCCCGGAGATCGGCAGTACGTC. Translation gives CASSLVGPGDRQYV.

The rearrangement links TRBV6-6 to TRBJ1-1; 7 bases are a match to TRBD1. The germline V gene has CDR1 MNHNY and CDR2 SVGAGI (reference sequence). This CDR3 is built from 15 residues. The V and J ends lost 6 bases and 7 bases, in that order; junction bases with no gene match: 14. CDR3 sequence: CASRPTQGGPGEAFF. The CDR3 nucleotides read TGTGCCAGCAGACCCACCCAGGGGGGTCCTGGTGAAGCTTTCTTT.

The chain has TRBV6-5 and TRBJ2-7; no reliable D call. CDR1 MNHEY and CDR2 SVGAGI come from the germline V gene. Trimming stripped 6 bases from V and 2 bases from J, with 20 bases between. This CDR3 has 16 residues. The CDR3 sequence: CASRRWAAGLTYEQYV. Written as DNA, the CDR3 is TGTGCCAGCAGACGATGGGCGGCCGGGTTAACCTACGAGCAGTACGTC.

This clonotype was detected many times. This chain links TRBV12-3 or TRBV12-4 with TRBJ1-4; D call uncertain. The CDR3 loop spans 14 amino acids. V was trimmed by 2 bases and J by 7 bases, leaving 11 bases between them. The CDR3 DNA is TGTGCCAGCAGTTTACAGAGTAGTCGTGAAAAACTGTTTTTT. Protein: CASSLQSSREKLFF.